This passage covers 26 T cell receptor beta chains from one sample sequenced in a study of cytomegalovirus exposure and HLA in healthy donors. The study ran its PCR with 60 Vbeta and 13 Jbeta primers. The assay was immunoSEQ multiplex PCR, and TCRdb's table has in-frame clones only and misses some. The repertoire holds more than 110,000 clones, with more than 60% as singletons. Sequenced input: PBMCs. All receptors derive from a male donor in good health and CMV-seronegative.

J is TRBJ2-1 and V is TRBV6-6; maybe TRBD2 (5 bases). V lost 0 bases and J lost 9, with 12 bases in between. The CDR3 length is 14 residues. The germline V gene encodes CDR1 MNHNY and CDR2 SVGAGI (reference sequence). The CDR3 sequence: CASSYSAASSEQFF. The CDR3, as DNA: TGTGCCAGCAGTTACTCCGCTGCTAGCTCTGAGCAGTTCTTC.

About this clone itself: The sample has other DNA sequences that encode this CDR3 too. As DNA, the CDR3 is TGTGCCAGCAGGCCCGGGGGGAACACCGGGGAGCTGTTTTTT. Residues: CASRPGGNTGELFF. The rearrangement uses TRBV2 and TRBJ2-2; perhaps TRBD2 as D (6 bases). The V end lost 6 bases, the J end lost 1 base, and 9 bases lay between the germline ends. The CDR3 length is 14 residues. Per germline, CDR1 SNHLY and CDR2 FYNNEI.

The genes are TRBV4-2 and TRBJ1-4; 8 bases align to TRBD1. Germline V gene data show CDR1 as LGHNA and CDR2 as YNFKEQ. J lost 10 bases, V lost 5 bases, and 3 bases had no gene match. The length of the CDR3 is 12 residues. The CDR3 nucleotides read TGTGCCAGCAGCTTGCAGGGGGCAAAACTGTTTTTT. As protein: CASSLQGAKLFF.

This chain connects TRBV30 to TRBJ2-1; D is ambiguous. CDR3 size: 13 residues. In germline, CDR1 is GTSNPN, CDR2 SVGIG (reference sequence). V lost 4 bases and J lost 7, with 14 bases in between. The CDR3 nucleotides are TGTGCCTGGACCTTAAGGCGGAGAAATGAGCAGTTCTTC. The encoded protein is CAWTLRRRNEQFF.

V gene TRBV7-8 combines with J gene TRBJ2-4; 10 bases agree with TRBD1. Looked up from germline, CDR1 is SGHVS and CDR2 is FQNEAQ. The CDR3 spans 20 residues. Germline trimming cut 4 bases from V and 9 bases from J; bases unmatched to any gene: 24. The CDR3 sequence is CASSSYRTIGTGVQFGIQYF. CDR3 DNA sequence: TGTGCCAGCAGCTCGTACCGGACAATCGGGACAGGGGTACAATTTGGCATTCAGTACTTC.

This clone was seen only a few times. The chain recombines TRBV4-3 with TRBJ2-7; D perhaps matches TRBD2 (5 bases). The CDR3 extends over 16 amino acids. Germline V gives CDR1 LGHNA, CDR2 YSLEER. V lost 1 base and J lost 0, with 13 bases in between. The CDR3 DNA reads TGCGCCAGCAGCCAAGTTCGGGAAGGGTCCTCCTACGAGCAGTACTTC. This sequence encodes CASSQVREGSSYEQYF.

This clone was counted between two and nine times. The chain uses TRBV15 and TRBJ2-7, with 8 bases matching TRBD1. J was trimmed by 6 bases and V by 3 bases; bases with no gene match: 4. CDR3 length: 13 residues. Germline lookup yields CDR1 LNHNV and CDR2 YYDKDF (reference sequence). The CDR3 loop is CATSRDRAAEQYF. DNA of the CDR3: TGTGCCACCAGCAGGGACAGGGCGGCCGAGCAGTACTTC. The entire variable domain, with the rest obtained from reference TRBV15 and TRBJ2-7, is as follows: DAMVIQNPRYQVTQFGKPVTLSCSQTLNHNVMYWYQQKSSQAPKLLFHYYDKDFNNEADTPDNFQSRRPNTSFCFLDIRSPGLGDTAMYLCATSRDRAAEQYFGPGTRLTVT.

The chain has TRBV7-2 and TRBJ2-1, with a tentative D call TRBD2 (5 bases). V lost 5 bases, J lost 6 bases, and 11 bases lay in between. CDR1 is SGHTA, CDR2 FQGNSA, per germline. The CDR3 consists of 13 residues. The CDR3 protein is CASSLLAANEQFF. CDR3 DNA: TGTGCCAGCAGCCTCCTAGCAGCCAATGAGCAGTTCTTC.

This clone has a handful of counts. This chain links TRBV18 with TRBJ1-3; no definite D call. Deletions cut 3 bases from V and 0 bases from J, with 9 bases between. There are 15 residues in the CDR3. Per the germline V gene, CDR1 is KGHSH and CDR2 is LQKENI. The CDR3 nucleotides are TGTGCCAGCTCACCTACCAGGAACTCTGGAAACACCATATATTTT. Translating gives CASSPTRNSGNTIYF.

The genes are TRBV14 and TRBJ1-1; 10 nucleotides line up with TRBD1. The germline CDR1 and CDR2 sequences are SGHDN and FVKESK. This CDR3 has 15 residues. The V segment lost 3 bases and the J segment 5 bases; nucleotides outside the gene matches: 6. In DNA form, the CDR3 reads TGTGCCAGCAGCCAGGGACAGGGGCTGGGAACTGAAGCTTTCTTT. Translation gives CASSQGQGLGTEAFF.

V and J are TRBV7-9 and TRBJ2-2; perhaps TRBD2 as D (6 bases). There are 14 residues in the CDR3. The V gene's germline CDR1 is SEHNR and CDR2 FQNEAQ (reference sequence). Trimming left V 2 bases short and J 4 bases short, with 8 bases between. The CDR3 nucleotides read TGTGCCAGCAGCTTACCTAGCGCCACCGGGGAGCTGTTTTTT. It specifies CASSLPSATGELFF.

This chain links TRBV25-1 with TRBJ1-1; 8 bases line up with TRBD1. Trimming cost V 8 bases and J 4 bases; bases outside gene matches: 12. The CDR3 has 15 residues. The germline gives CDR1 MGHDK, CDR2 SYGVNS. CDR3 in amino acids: CASGDRGRMGTEAFF. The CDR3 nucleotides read TGTGCCAGCGGAGACAGGGGTCGGATGGGCACTGAAGCTTTCTTT.

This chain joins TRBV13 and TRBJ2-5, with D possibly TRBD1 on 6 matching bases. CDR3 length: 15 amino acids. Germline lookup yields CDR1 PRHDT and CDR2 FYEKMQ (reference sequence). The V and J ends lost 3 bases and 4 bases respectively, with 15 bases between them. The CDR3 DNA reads TGTGCCAGCAGCTTGGAATCGAGGGGGATAGAGACCCAGTACTTC. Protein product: CASSLESRGIETQYF.

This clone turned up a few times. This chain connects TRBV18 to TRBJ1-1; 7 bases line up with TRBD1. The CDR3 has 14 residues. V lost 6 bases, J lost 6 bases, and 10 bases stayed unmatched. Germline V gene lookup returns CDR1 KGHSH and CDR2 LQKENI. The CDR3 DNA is TGTGCCAGCTCCCGTTCGGGACAGCAAGCTGAAGCTTTCTTT. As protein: CASSRSGQQAEAFF.

The CDR3 reads CAWSVGAFGEKLFF. Written as DNA, the CDR3 is TGTGCCTGGAGTGTAGGAGCGTTTGGTGAAAAACTGTTTTTT. The gene calls are TRBV30 and TRBJ1-4; D gene unclear. The CDR3 consists of 14 residues. V was pared by 0 bases and J by 7 bases, with 12 bases between. Germline lookup yields CDR1 GTSNPN and CDR2 SVGIG (reference sequence).

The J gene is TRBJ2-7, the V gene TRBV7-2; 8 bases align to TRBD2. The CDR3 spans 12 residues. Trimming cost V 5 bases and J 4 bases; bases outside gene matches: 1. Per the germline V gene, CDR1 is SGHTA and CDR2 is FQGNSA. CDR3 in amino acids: CASSPSGYEQYF. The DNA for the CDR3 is TGTGCCAGCAGCCCTAGCGGGTACGAGCAGTACTTC.

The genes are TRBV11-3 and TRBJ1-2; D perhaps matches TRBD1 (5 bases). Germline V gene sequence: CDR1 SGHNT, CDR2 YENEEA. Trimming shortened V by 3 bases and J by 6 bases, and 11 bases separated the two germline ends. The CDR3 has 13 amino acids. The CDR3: CASSFSGKDGYTF. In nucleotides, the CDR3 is TGTGCCAGCAGCTTCTCAGGGAAAGATGGCTACACCTTC.

CDR3 nucleotide sequence: TGTGCCTGGAGTTCCCTTGCAGGGACTAACTATGGCTACACCTTC. This gives the protein CAWSSLAGTNYGYTF. The V call is TRBV30, the J call TRBJ1-2; D is possibly TRBD1 (5 bases). The V gene lost 2 bases and the J gene lost 0 bases, with 13 bases spanning the gap. The CDR3 runs 15 residues. CDR1 and CDR2 from the germline V gene are GTSNPN and SVGIG (reference sequence).

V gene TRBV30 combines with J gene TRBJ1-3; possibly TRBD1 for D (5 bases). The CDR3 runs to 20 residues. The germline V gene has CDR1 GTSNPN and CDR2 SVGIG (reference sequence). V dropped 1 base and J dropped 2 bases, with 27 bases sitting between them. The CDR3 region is CAWSGVYPPGGGVPGNTIYF. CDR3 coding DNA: TGTGCCTGGAGTGGGGTTTATCCCCCCGGCGGGGGGGTTCCTGGAAACACCATATATTTT.

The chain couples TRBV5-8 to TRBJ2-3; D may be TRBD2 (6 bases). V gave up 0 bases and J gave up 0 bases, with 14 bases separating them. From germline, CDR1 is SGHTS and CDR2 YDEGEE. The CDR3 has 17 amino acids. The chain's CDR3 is CASSLGWRGSSTDTQYF. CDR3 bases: TGTGCCAGCAGCTTGGGGTGGCGGGGATCTAGCACAGATACGCAGTATTTT.

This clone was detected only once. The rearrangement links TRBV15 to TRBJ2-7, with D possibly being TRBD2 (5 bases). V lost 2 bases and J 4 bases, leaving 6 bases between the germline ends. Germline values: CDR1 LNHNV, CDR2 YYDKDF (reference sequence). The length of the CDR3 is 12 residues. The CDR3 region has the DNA TGTGCCACCAGCAGAAGAGGGTACGAGCAGTACTTC. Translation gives CATSRRGYEQYF.

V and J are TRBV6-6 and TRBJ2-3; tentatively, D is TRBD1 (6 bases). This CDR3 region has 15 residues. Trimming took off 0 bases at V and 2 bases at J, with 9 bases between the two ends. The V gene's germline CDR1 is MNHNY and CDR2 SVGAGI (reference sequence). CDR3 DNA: TGTGCCAGCAGTTACTCCATGGGGGCCACAGATACGCAGTATTTT. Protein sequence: CASSYSMGATDTQYF.

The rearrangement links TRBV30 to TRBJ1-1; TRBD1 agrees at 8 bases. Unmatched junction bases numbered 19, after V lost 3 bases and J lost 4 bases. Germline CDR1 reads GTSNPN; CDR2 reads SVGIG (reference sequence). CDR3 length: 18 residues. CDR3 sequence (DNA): TGTGCCTGGAGCCTGACAGGGGCGGGCAGGCTCCAGCGCACTGAAGCTTTCTTT. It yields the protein CAWSLTGAGRLQRTEAFF.

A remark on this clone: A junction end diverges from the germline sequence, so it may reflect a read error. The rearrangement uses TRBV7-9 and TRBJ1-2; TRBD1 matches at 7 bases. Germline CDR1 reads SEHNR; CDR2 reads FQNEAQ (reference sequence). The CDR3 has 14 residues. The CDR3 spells CSSSLREGAYGYTF. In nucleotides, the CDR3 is TGTTCCAGCAGCTTACGGGAGGGGGCCTATGGCTACACCTTC.

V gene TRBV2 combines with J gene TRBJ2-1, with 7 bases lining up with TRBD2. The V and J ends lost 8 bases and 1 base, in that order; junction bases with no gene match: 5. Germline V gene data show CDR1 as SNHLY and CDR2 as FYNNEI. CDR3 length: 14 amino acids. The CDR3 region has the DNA TGTGCCAGCTTGGGGGAGGGATCCTACAATGAGCAGTTCTTC. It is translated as CASLGEGSYNEQFF.

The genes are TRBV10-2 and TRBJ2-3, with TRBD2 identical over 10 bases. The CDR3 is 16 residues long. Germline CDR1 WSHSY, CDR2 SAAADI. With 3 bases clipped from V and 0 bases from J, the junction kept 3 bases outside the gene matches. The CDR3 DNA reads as TGCGCCAGCAGTGATCTAGCGGGAGCAAGCACAGATACGCAGTATTTT. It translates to CASSDLAGASTDTQYF.